The entry that follows covers one TCR beta chain sequence. Seattle enrolled patients during active infection and tracked them longitudinally. The data stem from a study of blood T cell repertoires in COVID-19. Study details: PBMCs, B-cell-depleted T cells, or T cells provided the cDNA or gDNA that made up the material.

CDR3 length: 15 residues. Trimming cost V 5 bases and J 7 bases; bases outside gene matches: 8. The germline V gene encodes CDR1 SGHTA and CDR2 FQGNSA. Methods used by the authors: Amplified reference gene primers provided the basis for estimating nucleated cell counts. Method: immunoSEQ multiplex PCR; TCRdb's copy keeps in-frame clones and lacks some. V, J and clone size are taken as reported in that table, and D and trimming were inferred from the DNA itself. The table has 55,000 or so clones, around four fifths seen once; the top ten hold roughly a fifth. Sequencing was carried out using peripheral blood. The gene calls are TRBV7-2 and TRBJ1-6, with 7 nucleotides matching TRBD1. The sequence came from a man aged 25-45 years with COVID-19, enrolled during active disease. In DNA, the CDR3 is TGTGCCAGCAGCCCCCGCGCAGGGGGGAATTCACCCCTCCACTTT. The encoded protein is CASSPRAGGNSPLHF.